Below are 26 T cell receptor beta chains sequenced from a single sample in a study of human T cells and chemical hapten exposure (dated by TCRdb to 2020 to 2022). This specimen's time point label, per the study, means: patch test 1, 2 weeks after DPC sensitization. The treatment or condition label here, explained by the study, means: therapeutic diphenylcyclopropenone sensitization with weekly scalp DPC. Libraries were constructed by RACE. Sequencing took place on a NextSeq 500. TCRdb handled the public reads itself, with Q25 trimming in fastp and clone calling in MiXCR, and kept productive beta chains. When rows share a CDR3 protein, they turn into one entry using the most common DNA and genes. The sample profile shows approximately 400,000 distinct CDR3 sequences; roughly 4.8% of them were found once. The top ten constitute about 2.2% of the sample. The specimen was whole blood, collected in connection with sensitization to the hapten diphenylcyclopropenone (DPC). Receptors originate from a woman in her forties or fifties with alopecia areata. Some clones in this sample may be carry-over from other donors' samples.

In its sample, this clonotype was seen a few times. Here the CDR3 reads CATEDRLSYEQYF. CDR3 nucleotide sequence: TGTGCCACCGAAGACAGGCTTTCCTACGAGCAGTACTTC. This chain uses TRBV24-1 with TRBJ2-7, with D possibly being TRBD1 (6 bases). From germline, CDR1 is KGHDR and CDR2 SFDVKD. This CDR3 region has 13 residues. The V end lost 9 bases, the J end lost 1 base, and 12 bases lay between the germline ends.

This clonotype has ten or more counts. The chain links TRBV4-2 to TRBJ2-3; 11 bases are a match to TRBD2. J gave up 0 bases and V 5 bases, and 10 bases lay outside the gene matches. Germline V gives CDR1 LGHNA, CDR2 YNFKEQ. The CDR3 spans 18 residues. CDR3 sequence: CASSARLAGSSSTDTQYF. Written as DNA, the CDR3 is TGTGCCAGCAGCGCCCGACTAGCGGGGAGCTCTAGCACAGATACGCAGTATTTT.

The table lists this clonotype with a few counts. This chain connects TRBV6-5 to TRBJ2-1; TRBD2 aligns across 9 bases. This CDR3 is 17 amino acids long. Looked up from germline, CDR1 is MNHEY and CDR2 is SVGAGI. Trimming took 2 bases from V and 12 from J; bases not matched to a gene: 17. The DNA of the CDR3 is TGTGCCAGCAGTTACACCCCGGCAGGGGGGACTAGCCAGGTGCAGTTCTTC. Translating it yields CASSYTPAGGTSQVQFF.

This clonotype appeared many times. The J gene is TRBJ1-2, the V gene TRBV28; TRBD1 agrees at 8 bases. CDR1 is MDHEN, CDR2 SYDVKM, per germline. Germline trimming cut 4 bases from V and 4 bases from J; bases unmatched to any gene: 5. This CDR3 is built from 14 residues. CDR3 nucleotide sequence: TGTGCCAGCAGTTCCCCAGGACAGGGCTATGGCTACACCTTC. Translated, it gives CASSSPGQGYGYTF.

This clonotype came up many times. This chain connects TRBV6-6 to TRBJ1-2; 9 nucleotides line up with TRBD1. V shed 0 bases, J shed 4 bases, and the junction held 3 bases outside the gene matches. The CDR3 totals 15 residues. Germline V gene data show CDR1 as MNHNY and CDR2 as SVGAGI (reference sequence). CDR3 sequence: CASSYSAQGAYGYTF. DNA for the CDR3: TGTGCCAGCAGTTACTCGGCACAGGGGGCCTATGGCTACACCTTC.

This clonotype was seen at least ten times. V usage is TRBV12-3 or TRBV12-4 and J usage is TRBJ1-5; 7 nucleotides line up with TRBD1. CDR3 length: 14 residues. The V gene end was trimmed by 2 bases and the J gene end by 4 bases; junction bases not matched to a gene: 2. DNA for the CDR3: TGTGCCAGCAGTTTAACCAGGGGGAATCAGCCCCAGCATTTT. This encodes CASSLTRGNQPQHF.

This clonotype was seen many times. V usage is TRBV5-1 and J usage is TRBJ1-1, with D perhaps TRBD1 (5 bases). Germline V CDR1 and CDR2: SGHRS, YFSETQ. The CDR3 has 14 amino acids. V shed 5 bases and J shed 4 bases, with 15 bases lying between them. The CDR3: CASRQGGAGTEAFF. CDR3 DNA sequence: TGCGCCAGCAGGCAAGGCGGGGCGGGCACTGAAGCTTTCTTT.

In this sample, this clonotype turned up a few times. The rearrangement links TRBV2 to TRBJ1-6; D possibly corresponds to TRBD1 (5 bases). V shed 8 bases and J shed 11 bases, with 13 bases lying between them. Per the germline V gene, CDR1 is SNHLY and CDR2 is FYNNEI. CDR3 length: 12 residues. The CDR3 DNA reads as TGTGCCAGCTTGTCAGGGTTCCCACCCCTCCACTTT. As protein: CASLSGFPPLHF.

The V call is TRBV12-3 or TRBV12-4, the J call TRBJ2-5; 7 nucleotides line up with TRBD2. V trimming: 6 bases; J trimming: 0 bases; junction bases outside the gene matches: 10. The CDR3 consists of 16 residues. The CDR3 DNA sequence: TGTGCCAGCAGCCGCTCTCTAGCGGACTACCAAGAGACCCAGTACTTC. This gives the protein CASSRSLADYQETQYF.

J is TRBJ1-1 and V is TRBV29-1, with D possibly being TRBD1 (6 bases). Per the germline V gene, CDR1 is SQVTM and CDR2 is ANQGSEA. This CDR3 spans 14 amino acids. V lost 3 bases and J lost 3, with 14 bases in between. In DNA form, the CDR3 reads TGCAGCGTTGATTGGGGGGCAGGTGACACTGAAGCTTTCTTT. Translating gives CSVDWGAGDTEAFF.

As for this clonotype: A read error may explain this, as a much larger clone is one base away. Because the CDR3 is missing its conserved closing phenylalanine or tryptophan, this is likely a read error. V gene TRBV29-1 combines with J gene TRBJ1-1, with a possible D match to TRBD1 (5 bases). The ends were cut back, 6 bases at V and 5 bases at J, with 19 bases in the middle. The CDR3 contains 14 residues. Germline V gene data show CDR1 as SQVTM and CDR2 as ANQGSEA. DNA of the CDR3: TGCAGCGTGAACCGGGACCCCCCTCGGACTGAAGCTTTCTAT. Its protein product is CSVNRDPPRTEAFY.

The V gene is TRBV18, the J gene TRBJ2-3; D gene unclear. This CDR3 spans 13 amino acids. Trimming pared 0 bases from V and 6 bases from J, leaving 7 bases between. Germline CDR1 and CDR2: KGHSH and LQKENI. CDR3: CASSPPVGDTQYF. The CDR3 nucleotides read TGTGCCAGCTCACCACCAGTTGGGGATACGCAGTATTTT.

This clonotype was seen only a few times. The rearrangement uses TRBV7-8 and TRBJ2-7, with 11 nucleotides matching TRBD2. The germline V gene encodes CDR1 SGHVS and CDR2 FQNEAQ. The CDR3 has 15 amino acids. V lost 5 bases and J lost 7; bases outside the gene matches: 10. CDR3 sequence: CASSPLAGGPREQYF. CDR3 coding DNA: TGTGCCAGCAGCCCCTTAGCGGGGGGGCCGAGGGAGCAGTACTTC.

This clonotype was counted at least ten times. V gene TRBV7-9 combines with J gene TRBJ1-5; the D gene is possibly TRBD1 (5 bases). The V end lost 3 bases, the J end lost 7 bases, and 13 bases lay between the germline ends. Germline CDR1 reads SEHNR; CDR2 reads FQNEAQ (reference sequence). This CDR3 is 14 amino acids long. For the CDR3, the DNA is TGTGCCAGCAGCTTCACGCCGACAGTCCAGCCCCAGCATTTT. Its translation is CASSFTPTVQPQHF. Supplemented by reference TRBV7-9 and TRBJ1-5, the full variable domain reads DTGVSQNPRHKITKRGQNVTFRCDPISEHNRLYWYRQTLGQGPEFLTYFQNEAQLEKSRLLSDRFSAERPKGSFSTLEIQRTEQGDSAMYLCASSFTPTVQPQHFGDGTRLSIL.

At least ten counts were recorded for this clonotype. This chain joins TRBV2 and TRBJ2-1, with 10 nucleotides matching TRBD1. The germline V gene has CDR1 SNHLY and CDR2 FYNNEI. The CDR3 is 18 residues long. The junction had 12 bases not matched to a gene; V was cut back by 2 bases and J by 5 bases. The CDR3 reads CASSEIIPRTGGHNEQFF. In nucleotides, the CDR3 is TGTGCCAGCAGTGAAATAATCCCCCGGACAGGGGGTCACAATGAGCAGTTCTTC.

This clonotype has more than one count but fewer than ten. The CDR3, as DNA: TGTGCCAGTAGAGGAAGGGAGGGAAATGAAAAACTGTTTTTT. It yields the protein CASRGREGNEKLFF. The gene calls are TRBV19 and TRBJ1-4; D remains ambiguous. This CDR3 is built from 14 residues. Deletions cut 6 bases from V and 5 bases from J, with 13 bases between. From germline, CDR1 is LNHDA and CDR2 SQIVND (reference sequence).

V and J are TRBV20-1 and TRBJ2-3; TRBD2 aligns across 13 bases. The trim removed 5 bases at V and 4 bases at J, leaving 9 bases unmatched. The CDR3 length is 16 residues. Germline assignment: CDR1 DFQATT and CDR2 SNEGSKA (reference sequence). CDR3 DNA sequence: TGCAGTGCTCGGACCTGGACTAGCGGGAGCTCAGATACGCAGTATTTT. Its translation: CSARTWTSGSSDTQYF.

In this sample, this clonotype turned up many times. J is TRBJ1-1 and V is TRBV2; D may be TRBD1 (5 bases). Germline CDR1 reads SNHLY; CDR2 reads FYNNEI. V lost 7 bases and J lost 4, with 16 bases in between. CDR3 length: 14 amino acids. This CDR3 is CASTAGYVGTEAFF. Here the CDR3 DNA reads TGTGCCAGCACGGCAGGGTACGTGGGCACTGAAGCTTTCTTT.

This clonotype has just a few counts. The chain carries TRBV9 and TRBJ1-2, with no clear D. Trimming took off 0 bases at V and 0 bases at J, with 9 bases between the two ends. The CDR3 runs 15 residues. CDR1 and CDR2 (germline): SGDLS, YYNGEE. Written as DNA, the CDR3 is TGTGCCAGCAGCGTAGGCACAGCAGCTAACTATGGCTACACCTTC. Amino acids: CASSVGTAANYGYTF. The complete variable domain, with remaining parts taken from reference TRBV9 and TRBJ1-2, reads DSGVTQTPKHLITATGQRVTLRCSPRSGDLSVYWYQQSLDQGLQFLIQYYNGEERAKGNILERFSAQQFPDLHSELNLSSLELGDSALYFCASSVGTAANYGYTFGSGTRLTVV.

V gene TRBV10-3 combines with J gene TRBJ2-5; possible D gene TRBD1, 5 bases. Between the trimmed V and J ends, which lost 1 base and 7 bases, there was a span of 13 bases. The germline gives CDR1 ENHRY, CDR2 SYGVKD. The CDR3 spans 14 residues. CDR3 in DNA: TGTGCCATCAGTGAGTGGGGCCCCGAAGGGACCCAGTACTTC. This codes for CAISEWGPEGTQYF.

This clonotype occurred a few times. The DNA of the CDR3 is TGTGCCAGCACCTCCGGGACCAAGGCAGATACGCAGTATTTT. Its protein is CASTSGTKADTQYF. This chain uses TRBV6-1 with TRBJ2-3; the D gene could be TRBD1 or TRBD2 (5 bases each). Germline V gene lookup returns CDR1 MNHNS and CDR2 SASEGT. V was trimmed by 7 bases and J by 4 bases, leaving 15 bases between them. The CDR3 extends over 14 amino acids.

The table lists this clonotype with a few counts. This chain joins TRBV27 and TRBJ2-7; D is uncertain. Germline CDR1 and CDR2: MNHEY and SMNVEV (reference sequence). This CDR3 is built from 13 residues. V lost 5 bases, J lost 1 base, and 9 bases lay in between. The CDR3 sequence: CASSITGSYEQYF. CDR3 in DNA: TGTGCCAGCAGTATAACGGGTTCCTACGAGCAGTACTTC.

CDR3 residues: CASSLGGVGSGTEAFF. DNA for the CDR3: TGTGCCAGCAGCTTAGGGGGCGTCGGGTCCGGAACTGAAGCTTTCTTT. The chain couples TRBV7-9 to TRBJ1-1; a weak D match, TRBD1 (5 bases). From germline, CDR1 is SEHNR and CDR2 FQNEAQ (reference sequence). The CDR3 totals 16 residues. The germline V and J ends were trimmed by 1 base and 5 bases, with 17 bases remaining between them.

The V call is TRBV30, the J call TRBJ1-1; TRBD1 aligns across 7 bases. This CDR3 contains 12 residues. Per the germline V gene, CDR1 is GTSNPN and CDR2 is SVGIG (reference sequence). CDR3 in amino acids: CAGTVLNTEAFF. The CDR3 nucleotides are TGTGCAGGGACAGTCTTGAACACTGAAGCTTTCTTT. Drawing the rest from reference TRBV30 and TRBJ1-1, the complete variable domain is SQTIHQWPATLVQPVGSPLSLECTVEGTSNPNLYWYRQAAGRGLQLLFYSVGIGQISSEVPQNLSASRPQDRQFILSSKKLLLSDSGFYLCAGTVLNTEAFFGQGTRLTVV.

This clonotype was counted a single time. The chain employs TRBV24-1 and TRBJ1-5; 7 bases are a match to TRBD1. Germline loops: CDR1 KGHDR, CDR2 SFDVKD. This CDR3 region has 15 residues. The ends lost 3 bases at V and 4 bases at J; junction bases unmatched: 5. Here the CDR3 reads CATSDRSQGNQPQHF. The CDR3 DNA sequence: TGTGCCACCAGTGATAGATCACAGGGGAATCAGCCCCAGCATTTT.

This clonotype was detected only a few times. The genes are TRBV4-1 and TRBJ2-3; TRBD2 matches at 7 bases. This CDR3 is 18 amino acids long. CDR1 and CDR2 from the germline V gene are MGHRA and YSYEKL. J lost 2 bases, V lost 3 bases, and 14 bases had no gene match. The DNA of the CDR3 is TGCGCCAGCAGCCATCCCGTCGGGCTAGCGGCAATCACAGATACGCAGTATTTT. It is translated as CASSHPVGLAAITDTQYF.